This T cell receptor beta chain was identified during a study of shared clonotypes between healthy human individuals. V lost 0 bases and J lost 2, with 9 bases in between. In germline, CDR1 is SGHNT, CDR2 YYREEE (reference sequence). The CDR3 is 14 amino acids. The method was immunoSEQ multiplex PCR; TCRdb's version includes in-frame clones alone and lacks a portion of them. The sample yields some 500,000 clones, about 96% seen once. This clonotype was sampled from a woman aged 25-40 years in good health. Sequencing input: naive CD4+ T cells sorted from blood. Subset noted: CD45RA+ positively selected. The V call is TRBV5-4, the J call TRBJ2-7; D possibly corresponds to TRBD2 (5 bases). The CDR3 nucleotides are TGTGCCAGCAGCTTGGTCGGGGTTACCTACGAGCAGTACTTC. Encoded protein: CASSLVGVTYEQYF.